Described below is a single T cell receptor (beta chain) sequence and its context. Unstimulated regulatory T cells (CD4+CD25+CD127-), CD4+CD25- non-regulatory cells, CD4 and CD8 cells were FACS-sorted from thawed PBMCs. This entry belongs to a study of Tregs in tolerant kidney transplant recipients. Assay used: immunoSEQ multiplex PCR; TCRdb lists only in-frame clones, some missing. The repertoire holds under 85,000 clones, with roughly 91% as singletons. The trim removed 5 bases at V and 6 bases at J, leaving 10 bases unmatched. From germline, CDR1 is SGHTA and CDR2 FQGNSA. The CDR3 has 16 amino acids.

Sample: CD4+ T cells from blood, taken before the transplant. The V call is TRBV7-2, the J call TRBJ2-7, with 13 bases that match TRBD2. The receptor was isolated from a human donor who received a combined kidney and bone marrow transplant. The CDR3, as DNA: TGTGCCAGCAGCCCGCCCGGACTAGCGGGAGTAGTCGAGCAGTACTTC. It specifies CASSPPGLAGVVEQYF.